This T cell receptor (beta chain) was sequenced in a study of blood T cell repertoires in COVID-19 (dated by TCRdb to about 2020). Notes on the research overall: Samples covering the acute and convalescent phases of COVID-19 were provided by collaborators in the United States, Italy and Spain. The repertoires were released in a freely available public database intended as a resource for research on the immune response to SARS-CoV-2. The dataset comprised deeply sampled blood TCRbeta repertoires from subjects exposed to, actively infected with, or recovered from COVID-19. The material from the prospective study consisted of cDNA or gDNA derived from T cells, B-cell-depleted T cells, or PBMCs. Where available, HLA class I and class II types were obtained from metadata supplied by the sample provider rather than from assay-based typing. Nearly every sample came with metadata listing a de-identified subject ID, COVID-19 status, age in years and sex. Samples came from the ongoing ImmuneRACE study (first 160 participants) plus 1,254 subjects from 6 global collaborators. Paper-wide results and their limitations: The quantity of clinical and demographic metadata differed by source and by participant and was supplied without curation.

The immunoSEQ Assay, a bias-controlled multiplex PCR, was used to amplify TCRbeta CDR3 regions from genomic DNA. From the authors' description of their analysis: The number of nucleated cells in each sample was estimated from the amplification of reference gene primers within the assay. To quantify the absolute abundance of each unique TCRbeta CDR3 rearrangement, sequence reads were collapsed and filtered. Productive Simpson clonality was computed per sample as the square root of Simpson's diversity index over productive rearrangements. TCRdb carries this immuneACCESS record with in-frame sequences only. Its versions omit some clonotypes, under half of them owing to an unresolved V gene in the studies checked, with the rest unexplained. V, J and clone size derive from that table, while D and trimming were established from the DNA sequence. The sample table shows 200,000 to 250,000 clones, and roughly 85% are seen once. About 5.3% of the sample is held by the ten biggest clonotypes.

Enrolling through a virtual design, the prospective study's participants ranged in age from roughly 18 to 90 years and lived across roughly 24 United States geographic areas. To assign participants to cohorts, the prospective study relied on clinical history that participants themselves reported in a screening survey and a study questionnaire. Exposed participants were defined as having been in contact with someone with a PCR-confirmed or clinician-diagnosed COVID-19 case within 2 weeks of study entry. In the prospective study, mobile phlebotomists collected whole blood, serum and a nasopharyngeal or oropharyngeal swab from each participant. Participants in the prospective study had the option to provide additional blood draws and questionnaires over a roughly 2-month period. Prospective study blood samples were shipped either frozen or at room temperature before DNA extraction. A few counts support this clone. The antigen this receptor binds is unknown. No base quality information exists; no much larger clone differs at one position.

Sequencing used PBMCs or T cells enriched from blood (not recorded which). The clonotype comes from a woman aged 45-65 years who had been exposed to COVID-19.

At the DNA level, the sequence is TGTGCCATCAGTGCATCGGTTGGCGGAGGCTACACCTTC. The resulting protein is CAISASVGGGYTF. This chain joins TRBV10-3 to TRBJ1-2; the D gene cannot be resolved reliably. The germline V gene supplies CDR1 ENHRY and CDR2 SYGVKD. There are 13 amino acids in the CDR3, from cysteine to phenylalanine inclusive. Just the 39-base CDR3 DNA is kept, in frame starting at base 1. V is pared back by 4 bases and J by 8 bases, with 14 bases lying between the germline termini.